Shown below are 23 T cell receptor beta chains from a single sample sequenced in a study of cytomegalovirus exposure and HLA in healthy donors. The PCR used 60 Vbeta and 13 Jbeta primers. TCRdb keeps only in-frame clones here, not all; method: immunoSEQ multiplex PCR. The table has 150,000 to 200,000 clones, nearly 80% seen once; the top ten hold approximately 15%. Material for sequencing was PBMCs. These receptors all stem from a woman in her thirties or forties in good health and CMV-seronegative.

This chain connects TRBV7-2 to TRBJ2-4; D gene unclear. CDR3 length: 16 residues. Germline CDR1 is SGHTA and CDR2 is FQGNSA. Trimming pared 2 bases from V and 3 bases from J, leaving 14 bases between. The CDR3 DNA reads as TGTGCCAGCAGCTTAAGGTCTAGTATAGACAAAAACATTCAGTACTTC. Amino acid sequence: CASSLRSSIDKNIQYF.

The chain combines TRBV6-6 with TRBJ2-3; TRBD2 agrees at 13 bases. J was trimmed by 6 bases and V by 0 bases; bases with no gene match: 0. The CDR3 loop spans 15 amino acids. Germline loops: CDR1 MNHNY, CDR2 SVGAGI (reference sequence). This chain's CDR3 is CASSYSTSGGDTQYF. The CDR3 DNA is TGTGCCAGCAGTTACTCGACTAGCGGGGGGGATACGCAGTATTTT.

The gene calls are TRBV27 and TRBJ2-7, with D uncertain. V lost 3 bases and J 2 bases, leaving 11 bases between the germline ends. Germline-derived CDR1 and CDR2 are MNHEY and SMNVEV (reference sequence). The CDR3 extends over 14 amino acids. CDR3 region: CASSFNSLTYEQYF. CDR3 nucleotide sequence: TGTGCCAGCAGTTTTAACAGTTTGACCTACGAGCAGTACTTC.

The genes are TRBV7-2 and TRBJ2-7, with 8 bases that match TRBD1. The CDR3 loop spans 17 amino acids. Trimming at V came to 1 base and at J to 4 bases, leaving 12 bases not matched to a gene. CDR1 is SGHTA, CDR2 FQGNSA, per germline. The CDR3 coding sequence is TGTGCCAGCAGCTTAGACTCCCCAGGGGGCTTTGGGTACGAGCAGTACTTC. This codes for CASSLDSPGGFGYEQYF.

The chain uses TRBV19 and TRBJ2-7, with 14 bases aligning to TRBD2. J gave up 6 bases and V 4 bases, and 11 bases lay outside the gene matches. Per germline, CDR1 LNHDA and CDR2 SQIVND (reference sequence). This CDR3 has 17 residues. CDR3 sequence reads: CASSTHGLAGGRSEQYF. The DNA for the CDR3 is TGTGCCAGTAGTACACATGGACTAGCGGGGGGAAGAAGCGAGCAGTACTTC. Filled out from reference TRBV19 and TRBJ2-7, the complete variable domain reads DGGITQSPKYLFRKEGQNVTLSCEQNLNHDAMYWYRQDPGQGLRLIYYSQIVNDFQKGDIAEGYSVSREKKESFPLTVTSAQKNPTAFYLCASSTHGLAGGRSEQYFGPGTRLTVT.

The rearrangement joins TRBV11-2 to TRBJ2-1; no clear D. Germline assignment: CDR1 SGHAT and CDR2 FQNNGV. This CDR3 is built from 13 residues. The germline V and J ends were trimmed by 5 bases and 9 bases, with 14 bases remaining between them. Here the CDR3 DNA reads TGTGCCAGCAGCGGATTTGATAGCTCTGAGCAGTTCTTC. Encoded protein: CASSGFDSSEQFF.

The CDR3 DNA sequence: TGTGCCAGTGCTATACAGGCGGATAGCAATCAGCCCCAGCATTTT. This translates into CASAIQADSNQPQHF. This chain uses TRBV19 with TRBJ1-5; weak D call: TRBD1 (5 bases). This CDR3 comprises 15 residues. Germline-derived CDR1 and CDR2 are LNHDA and SQIVND (reference sequence). Deletions cut 8 bases from V and 0 bases from J, with 14 bases between. Supplemented by reference TRBV19 and TRBJ1-5, the full variable domain reads DGGITQSPKYLFRKEGQNVTLSCEQNLNHDAMYWYRQDPGQGLRLIYYSQIVNDFQKGDIAEGYSVSREKKESFPLTVTSAQKNPTAFYLCASAIQADSNQPQHFGDGTRLSIL.

The chain uses TRBV2 and TRBJ2-4; perhaps TRBD1 as D (5 bases). V gave up 2 bases and J gave up 6 bases, with 11 bases separating them. This CDR3 has 14 residues. Per germline, CDR1 SNHLY and CDR2 FYNNEI. The CDR3 DNA follows: TGTGCCAGCAGTGAAAACAGGATAGGAAACATTCAGTACTTC. Translating gives CASSENRIGNIQYF. Based on the CDR3 plus reference TRBV2 and TRBJ2-4, the full variable domain is EPEVTQTPSHQVTQMGQEVILRCVPISNHLYFYWYRQILGQKVEFLVSFYNNEISEKSEIFDDQFSVERPDGSNFTLKIRSTKLEDSAMYFCASSENRIGNIQYFGAGTRLSVL.

The chain employs TRBV11-2 and TRBJ2-5; D is perhaps TRBD1 (5 bases). The germline V and J ends were trimmed by 2 bases and 5 bases, with 9 bases remaining between them. This CDR3 is 13 amino acids long. Germline loops: CDR1 SGHAT, CDR2 FQNNGV. CDR3 residues: CASSLKHRETQYF. In DNA, the CDR3 is TGTGCCAGCAGCTTAAAACACAGGGAGACCCAGTACTTC. The entire variable domain, with the rest obtained from reference TRBV11-2 and TRBJ2-5, is as follows: EAGVAQSPRYKIIEKRQSVAFWCNPISGHATLYWYQQILGQGPKLLIQFQNNGVVDDSQLPKDRFSAERLKGVDSTLKIQPAKLEDSAVYLCASSLKHRETQYFGPGTRLLVL.

V usage is TRBV10-3 and J usage is TRBJ2-7; D is unclear. CDR1 ENHRY and CDR2 SYGVKD come from the germline V gene. V was pared by 6 bases and J by 3 bases, with 15 bases between. The CDR3 is 14 amino acids. The CDR3 sequence: CAIRTPTSVYEQYF. DNA for the CDR3: TGTGCCATCAGGACCCCCACGAGCGTCTACGAGCAGTACTTC.

This clone has just one count. The chain has TRBV6-5 and TRBJ2-7; D is undetermined. CDR1 and CDR2 (germline): MNHEY, SVGAGI. V lost 0 bases, J lost 3 bases, and 9 bases lay in between. This CDR3 spans 14 amino acids. The CDR3 sequence is CASSYSTPVYEQYF. DNA for the CDR3: TGTGCCAGCAGTTACTCGACTCCCGTCTACGAGCAGTACTTC.

V is TRBV7-2 and J is TRBJ2-2; D is perhaps TRBD2 (5 bases). V lost 2 bases and J 6 bases, leaving 7 bases between the germline ends. Germline CDR1 reads SGHTA; CDR2 reads FQGNSA. This CDR3 has 13 residues. CDR3 coding DNA: TGTGCCAGCAGCTTACGAGCGGCCGGGGAGCTGTTTTTT. Amino acids: CASSLRAAGELFF. Full variable domain (remainder filled in from reference TRBV7-2 and TRBJ2-2): GAGVSQSPSNKVTEKGKDVELRCDPISGHTALYWYRQSLGQGLEFLIYFQGNSAPDKSGLPSDRFSAERTGGSVSTLTIQRTQQEDSAVYLCASSLRAAGELFFGEGSRLTVL.

The V gene is TRBV27, the J gene TRBJ1-5, with TRBD1 as a possible D gene (6 bases). Trimming took off 6 bases at V and 3 bases at J, with 12 bases between the two ends. CDR1 MNHEY and CDR2 SMNVEV come from the germline V gene (reference sequence). The CDR3 totals 14 residues. CDR3 loop: CASRARGVNQPQHF. CDR3 coding DNA: TGTGCCAGCAGGGCCAGGGGTGTCAATCAGCCCCAGCATTTT.

The rearrangement links TRBV5-1 to TRBJ2-3, with D perhaps TRBD2 (5 bases). Deletions cut 0 bases from V and 0 bases from J, with 11 bases between. CDR3 length: 16 amino acids. Germline CDR1 reads SGHRS; CDR2 reads YFSETQ. CDR3 sequence reads: CASSLDVGSSTDTQYF. The DNA for the CDR3 is TGCGCCAGCAGCTTGGATGTGGGGAGTAGCACAGATACGCAGTATTTT.

The V call is TRBV11-1, the J call TRBJ2-7; 7 nucleotides line up with TRBD2. The junction had 5 bases not matched to a gene; V was cut back by 1 base and J by 2 bases. The germline V gene encodes CDR1 SGHAT and CDR2 FQDESV (reference sequence). The CDR3 spans 15 residues. CDR3: CASSLEGGGTYEQYF. The DNA of the CDR3 is TGTGCCAGCAGCTTAGAGGGCGGGGGAACCTACGAGCAGTACTTC.

A remark on this clone: One end of the junction does not line up with germline, which may come from a read error. V and J are TRBV7-7 and TRBJ2-5; 8 bases fit TRBD1. From germline, CDR1 is SSHAT and CDR2 FNYEAQ (reference sequence). CDR3 length equals 13 residues. CDR3: CASSQGARETQYF. CDR3 bases: TGTGCTAGCAGCCAGGGGGCCCGGGAGACCCAGTACTTC.

The V call is TRBV7-6, the J call TRBJ2-5; TRBD2 aligns across 8 bases. The DNA end lines up better with TRBJ2-7; the J call may be wrong. The V gene's germline CDR1 is SGHVS and CDR2 FNYEAQ. The CDR3 loop spans 17 amino acids. The DNA of the CDR3 is TGTGCCAGCAGCTTTAGCGGGATAGCGGGGACTCCCTACGAGCAGTACTTC. Translation: CASSFSGIAGTPYEQYF.

J is TRBJ2-3 and V is TRBV4-3; D unclear. The germline V gene has CDR1 LGHNA and CDR2 YSLEER. The CDR3 totals 16 residues. Trimming left V 0 bases short and J 2 bases short, with 12 bases between. CDR3 amino acids: CASSQDSTPPTDTQYF. Written as DNA, the CDR3 is TGCGCCAGCAGCCAAGATTCAACACCCCCCACAGATACGCAGTATTTT.

The chain joins TRBV5-6 to TRBJ1-5; 11 positions agree with TRBD1. The CDR3 consists of 16 residues. V shed 4 bases and J 4 bases; nucleotides not matched to a gene: 7. Germline CDR1 reads SGHDT; CDR2 reads YYEEEE. CDR3 DNA: TGTGCCAGCAGCCGGTACGGGACAGGGGGAAATCAGCCCCAGCATTTT. This sequence encodes CASSRYGTGGNQPQHF. Full variable domain (missing parts from reference TRBV5-6 and TRBJ1-5): DAGVTQSPTHLIKTRGQQVTLRCSPKSGHDTVSWYQQALGQGPQFIFQYYEEEERQRGNFPDRFSGHQFPNYSSELNVNALLLGDSALYLCASSRYGTGGNQPQHFGDGTRLSIL.

This clone was seen more than once but under ten times. The chain has TRBV4-3 and TRBJ1-4; 7 positions match TRBD1. The CDR3 runs 16 residues. Germline V gene sequence: CDR1 LGHNA, CDR2 YSLEER. The V gene end was trimmed by 4 bases and the J gene end by 4 bases; junction bases not matched to a gene: 9. CDR3 in DNA: TGCGCCAGCAGCCGGACACCGGGGACAGATAATGAAAAACTGTTTTTT. It codes for CASSRTPGTDNEKLFF.

This clone is a singleton in its sample. The V call is TRBV9, the J call TRBJ1-5; maybe TRBD1 (5 bases). Germline CDR1 is SGDLS and CDR2 is YYNGEE. The germline V and J ends were trimmed by 0 bases and 1 base, with 14 bases remaining between them. This CDR3 is built from 17 residues. The CDR3 DNA reads as TGTGCCAGCAGCGTAGGCCCAGATGGGGGGAGCAATCAGCCCCAGCATTTT. Protein: CASSVGPDGGSNQPQHF.

The table lists this clone with a count of one. This chain uses TRBV6-5 with TRBJ2-1; 7 positions match TRBD2. V was clipped by 0 bases and J by 4 bases; unmatched bases: 6. The CDR3 runs to 16 residues. Looked up from germline, CDR1 is MNHEY and CDR2 is SVGAGI. The CDR3 DNA is TGTGCCAGCAGTTACTCGGCGGGAGCGGGTTACAATGAGCAGTTCTTC. Translation: CASSYSAGAGYNEQFF.

This chain uses TRBV28 with TRBJ1-6, with D perhaps TRBD1 (5 bases). In germline, CDR1 is MDHEN, CDR2 SYDVKM. The V gene lost 6 bases and the J gene lost 7 bases, with 13 bases spanning the gap. This CDR3 spans 14 amino acids. The CDR3 here is CASSIRGLNSPLHF. The DNA of the CDR3 is TGTGCCAGCAGCATCCGGGGACTAAATTCACCCCTCCACTTT. Drawing the rest from reference TRBV28 and TRBJ1-6, the complete variable domain is DVKVTQSSRYLVKRTGEKVFLECVQDMDHENMFWYRQDPGLGLRLIYFSYDVKMKEKGDIPEGYSVSREKKERFSLILESASTNQTSMYLCASSIRGLNSPLHFGNGTRLTVT.